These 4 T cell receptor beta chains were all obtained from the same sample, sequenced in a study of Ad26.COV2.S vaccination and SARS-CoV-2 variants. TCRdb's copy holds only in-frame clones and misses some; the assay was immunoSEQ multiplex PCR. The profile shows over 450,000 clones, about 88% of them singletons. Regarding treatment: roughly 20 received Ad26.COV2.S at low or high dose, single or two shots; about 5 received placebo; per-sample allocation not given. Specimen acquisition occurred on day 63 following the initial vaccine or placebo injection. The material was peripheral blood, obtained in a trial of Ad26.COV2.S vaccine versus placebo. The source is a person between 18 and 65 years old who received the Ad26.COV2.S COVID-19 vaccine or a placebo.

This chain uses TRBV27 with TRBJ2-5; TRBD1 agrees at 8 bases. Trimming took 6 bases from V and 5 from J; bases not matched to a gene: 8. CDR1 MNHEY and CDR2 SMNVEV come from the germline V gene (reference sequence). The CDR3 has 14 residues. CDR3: CASRPQGEGETQYF. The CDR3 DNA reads TGTGCCAGCAGGCCACAGGGGGAAGGGGAGACCCAGTACTTC.

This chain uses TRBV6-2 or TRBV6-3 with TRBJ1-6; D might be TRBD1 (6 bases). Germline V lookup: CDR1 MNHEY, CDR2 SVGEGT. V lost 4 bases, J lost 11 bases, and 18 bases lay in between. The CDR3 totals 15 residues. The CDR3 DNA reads TGTGCCAGCAGTTCGTTGACAGGTACTGTTCCACCCCTCCACTTT. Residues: CASSSLTGTVPPLHF.

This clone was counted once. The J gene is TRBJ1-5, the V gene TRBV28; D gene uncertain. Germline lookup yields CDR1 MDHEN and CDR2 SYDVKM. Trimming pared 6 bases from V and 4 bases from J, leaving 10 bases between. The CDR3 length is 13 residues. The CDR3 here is CASSRQKNQPQHF. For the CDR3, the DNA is TGTGCCAGCAGCAGACAAAAGAATCAGCCCCAGCATTTT.

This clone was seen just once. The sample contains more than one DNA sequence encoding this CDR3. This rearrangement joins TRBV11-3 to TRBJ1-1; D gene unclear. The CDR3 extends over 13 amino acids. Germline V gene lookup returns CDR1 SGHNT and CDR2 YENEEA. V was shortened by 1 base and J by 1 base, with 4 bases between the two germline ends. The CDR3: CASSLGRNTEAFF. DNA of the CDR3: TGTGCCAGCAGCTTAGGAAGGAACACTGAAGCTTTCTTT.